What follows describes a single T cell receptor (beta chain). Its antigen remains unidentified. Unique molecular identifiers tagged the TCRbeta library. TCRdb redid the calling of the PCR reads with MiXCR, one entry per CDR3 protein. The table has about 980,000 distinct CDR3 sequences, around 30% seen once; the top ten hold 28%. The CDR3 runs 14 residues. Trimming left V 4 bases short and J 5 bases short, with 14 bases between. CDR1 and CDR2 from the germline V gene are LGHNA and YNFKEQ. This record comes from a study of T-cell reconstitution after alpha-beta-depleted transplantation in children. Study-wide results and caveats: Reports say that about two months after transplant, the alpha-beta T cells came out of several hundred graft clones that had expanded. Counts and diversity of T cells one year after transplant came mostly from newly produced T cells. Recipient T cells and thymic progenitors that survived were the source of the high TCRbeta diversity seen at day 60 in some patients.

The chain uses TRBV4-2 and TRBJ1-2; D ambiguous. The clonotype was recovered from a boy under three years old who had a stem cell transplant for SCID, so the T cells may come from the graft donor. This specimen consisted of PBMCs, mostly from graft donor cells, obtained 360 days after TCRalphabeta/CD19-depleted stem cell transplant. CDR3 amino acids: CASSRRQAGYGYTF. As DNA, the CDR3 is TGTGCCAGCAGCCGAAGGCAGGCGGGATATGGCTACACCTTC.